Below are 25 T cell receptor beta chains sequenced from a single sample in a study of shared clonotypes between healthy human individuals. The repertoire was sequenced with immunoSEQ multiplex PCR; TCRdb's copy has only in-frame clones and lacks some. This repertoire shows about 1 million clones, under 80% found once; its top ten account for 1.5%. The sequencing sample was made of memory CD4+ T cells sorted from blood. Subset denoted: CD45RA-negative fraction. These TCRs come from a man aged 18-30 years in good health.

This clone was found a few times. This rearrangement joins TRBV28 to TRBJ2-3; 12 bases line up with TRBD2. J was trimmed by 5 bases and V by 5 bases; bases with no gene match: 5. The CDR3 runs to 15 residues. Per the germline V gene, CDR1 is MDHEN and CDR2 is SYDVKM. CDR3 coding DNA: TGTGCCAGCAGTACTAGCGGGGGGCGGGGAGATACGCAGTATTTT. Protein sequence: CASSTSGGRGDTQYF. Using reference TRBV28 and TRBJ2-3 for the parts outside the CDR3, the full variable domain is DVKVTQSSRYLVKRTGEKVFLECVQDMDHENMFWYRQDPGLGLRLIYFSYDVKMKEKGDIPEGYSVSREKKERFSLILESASTNQTSMYLCASSTSGGRGDTQYFGPGTRLTVL.

The chain couples TRBV5-4 to TRBJ2-2; unclear D gene. The CDR3 covers 13 residues. The V gene lost 2 bases and the J gene lost 5 bases, with 7 bases spanning the gap. Germline assignment: CDR1 SGHNT and CDR2 YYREEE (reference sequence). The CDR3 reads CASSFWSTGELFF. The CDR3 nucleotides read TGTGCCAGCAGCTTTTGGTCGACCGGGGAGCTGTTTTTT. Based on the CDR3 plus reference TRBV5-4 and TRBJ2-2, the full variable domain is ETGVTQSPTHLIKTRGQQVTLRCSSQSGHNTVSWYQQALGQGPQFIFQYYREEENGRGNFPPRFSGLQFPNYSSELNVNALELDDSALYLCASSFWSTGELFFGEGSRLTVL.

The rearrangement joins TRBV30 to TRBJ2-5; D call uncertain. V was pared by 0 bases and J by 0 bases, with 8 bases between. Germline lookup yields CDR1 GTSNPN and CDR2 SVGIG (reference sequence). The CDR3 runs 14 residues. The CDR3 sequence: CAWSVGQYQETQYF. The DNA of the CDR3 is TGTGCCTGGAGTGTTGGCCAGTACCAAGAGACCCAGTACTTC.

The genes are TRBV11-3 and TRBJ1-1; D not certain. V was clipped by 8 bases and J by 2 bases, with 9 bases between them. This CDR3 spans 12 amino acids. The germline V gene encodes CDR1 SGHNT and CDR2 YENEEA. CDR3 coding DNA: TGTGCCAGCCTTTGGGGTAACACTGAAGCTTTCTTT. It is translated as CASLWGNTEAFF. The full variable domain, in which reference TRBV11-3 and TRBJ1-1 provide the parts outside the CDR3, is EAGVVQSPRYKIIEKKQPVAFWCNPISGHNTLYWYLQNLGQGPELLIRYENEEAVDDSQLPKDRFSAERLKGVDSTLKIQPAELGDSAVYLCASLWGNTEAFFGQGTRLTVV.

The chain employs TRBV27 and TRBJ2-6; 10 nucleotides agree with TRBD1. The germline gives CDR1 MNHEY, CDR2 SMNVEV (reference sequence). Trimming removed 3 bases from V and 2 bases from J; junction bases left unmatched: 10. This CDR3 has 19 amino acids. The CDR3 loop is CASSFRDRGLRAGANVLTF. The CDR3 nucleotides are TGTGCCAGCAGTTTCCGGGACAGGGGCCTGAGGGCTGGGGCCAACGTCCTGACTTTC. Full variable domain (missing parts from reference TRBV27 and TRBJ2-6): EAQVTQNPRYLITVTGKKLTVTCSQNMNHEYMSWYRQDPGLGLRQIYYSMNVEVTDKGDVPEGYKVSRKEKRNFPLILESPSPNQTSLYFCASSFRDRGLRAGANVLTFGAGSRLTVL.

The gene calls are TRBV7-2 and TRBJ2-5; TRBD2 agrees at 8 bases. In germline, CDR1 is SGHTA, CDR2 FQGNSA. Unmatched junction bases numbered 17, after V lost 4 bases and J lost 4 bases. This CDR3 has 18 residues. The CDR3 nucleotides read TGTGCCAGCAGCTCGAGGGTGCTAGCGGGCTTAGTAATAGAGACCCAGTACTTC. It is translated as CASSSRVLAGLVIETQYF.

This chain uses TRBV6-5 with TRBJ2-3; D ambiguous. V lost 6 bases to trimming and J lost 9 bases, with 16 bases between them. CDR1 is MNHEY, CDR2 SVGAGI, per germline. The CDR3 covers 13 residues. CDR3 amino acids: CASRSPRSDTQYF. DNA of the CDR3: TGTGCCAGCAGAAGTCCCAGGTCTGACACGCAGTATTTT.

The V gene is TRBV29-1, the J gene TRBJ2-2; the D gene is possibly TRBD1 (6 bases). This CDR3 has 15 amino acids. V was pared by 4 bases and J by 1 base, with 13 bases between. Looked up from germline, CDR1 is SQVTM and CDR2 is ANQGSEA. Written as DNA, the CDR3 is TGCAGCGTTGTGGCCGTGGGACAGAACACCGGGGAGCTGTTTTTT. Translating it yields CSVVAVGQNTGELFF.

The table lists this clone with many counts. This chain joins TRBV19 and TRBJ1-1; 8 positions match TRBD1. The CDR3 runs 15 residues. Germline V gives CDR1 LNHDA, CDR2 SQIVND (reference sequence). Germline trimming cut 7 bases from V and 0 bases from J; bases unmatched to any gene: 7. CDR3 coding DNA: TGTGCCAGTACCAGACAGGGGACTATGAACACTGAAGCTTTCTTT. The encoded protein is CASTRQGTMNTEAFF.

This chain connects TRBV7-2 to TRBJ2-7, with TRBD2 matching 11 bases. CDR1 SGHTA and CDR2 FQGNSA come from the germline V gene. J lost 2 bases, V lost 6 bases, and 6 bases had no gene match. The CDR3 runs 15 residues. The CDR3 region is CASRPTSGSPYEQYF. CDR3 nucleotides: TGTGCCAGCAGACCAACTAGCGGGAGCCCCTACGAGCAGTACTTC. The variable domain in full, completed from reference TRBV7-2 and TRBJ2-7, reads GAGVSQSPSNKVTEKGKDVELRCDPISGHTALYWYRQSLGQGLEFLIYFQGNSAPDKSGLPSDRFSAERTGGSVSTLTIQRTQQEDSAVYLCASRPTSGSPYEQYFGPGTRLTVT.

This rearrangement joins TRBV6-5 to TRBJ2-6; D is perhaps TRBD2 (5 bases). The CDR3 consists of 15 residues. Trimming shortened V by 7 bases and J by 7 bases, and 17 bases separated the two germline ends. CDR1 MNHEY and CDR2 SVGAGI come from the germline V gene. The CDR3 protein is CASIPGSKGANVLTF. Here the CDR3 DNA reads TGTGCCAGCATTCCGGGATCAAAGGGAGCCAACGTCCTGACTTTC.

The genes are TRBV4-3 and TRBJ1-5; D is uncertain. This CDR3 spans 15 amino acids. Germline loops: CDR1 LGHNA, CDR2 YSLEER. Trimming removed 0 bases at V and 0 bases at J, with 6 bases between. The CDR3 here is CASSQEGNSNQPQHF. The CDR3 DNA reads as TGCGCCAGCAGCCAAGAGGGAAATAGCAATCAGCCCCAGCATTTT.

This clone has just one count. V and J are TRBV5-1 and TRBJ2-5; the match to TRBD2 covers 10 bases. The CDR3 consists of 15 residues. V shed 3 bases, J shed 3 bases, and the junction held 5 bases outside the gene matches. Germline V gene data show CDR1 as SGHRS and CDR2 as YFSETQ. CDR3: CASSSLAGVEETQYF. The CDR3 coding sequence is TGCGCCAGCAGCTCCCTAGCGGGAGTGGAAGAGACCCAGTACTTC.

V and J are TRBV6-6 and TRBJ2-5; TRBD1 matches 7 bases. There are 14 residues in the CDR3. V gave up 5 bases and J gave up 2 bases; unmatched junction bases: 5. In germline, CDR1 is MNHNY, CDR2 SVGAGI (reference sequence). This CDR3 is CASSQQGIQETQYF. The CDR3 coding sequence is TGTGCCAGCAGTCAACAGGGGATACAAGAGACCCAGTACTTC.

This chain joins TRBV11-2 and TRBJ2-7, with TRBD1 identical over 8 bases. The CDR3 is 14 residues long. V was pared by 1 base and J by 5 bases, with 4 bases of the junction left unmatched. The V gene's germline CDR1 is SGHAT and CDR2 FQNNGV. CDR3 loop: CASSLAGTGHEQYF. CDR3 coding DNA: TGTGCCAGCAGCTTAGCCGGGACAGGCCACGAGCAGTACTTC.

The rearrangement uses TRBV27 and TRBJ2-3, with 8 bases that match TRBD2. Losses at the gene ends were 4 bases for V and 2 bases for J; bases not matched to a gene: 5. Germline values: CDR1 MNHEY, CDR2 SMNVEV (reference sequence). The length of the CDR3 is 15 residues. The CDR3: CASSSQRENTDTQYF. CDR3 coding DNA: TGTGCCAGCAGTTCGCAGCGGGAGAACACAGATACGCAGTATTTT.

The chain combines TRBV18 with TRBJ2-3; unclear D gene. CDR3 length: 13 residues. Trimming removed 2 bases at V and 0 bases at J, with 3 bases between. The V gene's germline CDR1 is KGHSH and CDR2 LQKENI. In DNA, the CDR3 is TGTGCCAGCTCACCAAACAGCACAGATACGCAGTATTTT. Translating it yields CASSPNSTDTQYF.

The chain joins TRBV5-1 to TRBJ2-5, with 9 nucleotides matching TRBD2. V lost 4 bases to trimming and J lost 4 bases; unmatched junction nucleotides: 14. CDR3 size: 17 residues. Per the germline V gene, CDR1 is SGHRS and CDR2 is YFSETQ. The CDR3 DNA is TGCGCCAGCAGCCAATCGCCTAGCGGGGTAACGGGAGAGACCCAGTACTTC. Amino acids: CASSQSPSGVTGETQYF.

This rearrangement joins TRBV5-4 to TRBJ2-2; 15 nucleotides agree with TRBD2. The CDR3 is 17 residues long. After removal of 5 bases from V and 6 bases from J, the junction contained 8 bases not matched to a gene. The germline CDR1 and CDR2 sequences are SGHNT and YYREEE (reference sequence). The CDR3 bases are TGTGCCAGCAGACCGGGACTAGCGGGAGGAGGGCCCGGGGAGCTGTTTTTT. Its protein is CASRPGLAGGGPGELFF.

The chain employs TRBV11-2 and TRBJ2-5, with TRBD1 as a possible D gene (5 bases). V was shortened by 8 bases and J by 2 bases, with 21 bases between the two germline ends. Germline CDR1 and CDR2: SGHAT and FQNNGV. The length of the CDR3 is 16 residues. CDR3 protein: CASSKGDSRSQETQYF. The CDR3 DNA follows: TGTGCCAGCTCAAAGGGTGACAGCCGCTCTCAAGAGACCCAGTACTTC.

J is TRBJ2-4 and V is TRBV2; D call uncertain. The V end was cut by 6 bases, the J end by 5 bases, with 8 bases between. The CDR3 spans 12 residues. Germline lookup yields CDR1 SNHLY and CDR2 FYNNEI. This CDR3 is CASSALQNIQYF. In DNA form, the CDR3 reads TGTGCCAGCAGCGCTCTTCAAAACATTCAGTACTTC.

V and J are TRBV28 and TRBJ2-3; D gene unclear. The germline V gene encodes CDR1 MDHEN and CDR2 SYDVKM. V was trimmed by 6 bases and J by 8 bases, leaving 15 bases between them. The CDR3 covers 13 residues. The CDR3 loop is CASSLPSRGTQYF. Here the CDR3 DNA reads TGTGCCAGCAGCCTCCCTAGTCGAGGTACGCAGTATTTT.

The rearrangement uses TRBV27 and TRBJ2-1; possible D gene TRBD2, 5 bases. Trimming removed 3 bases from V and 12 bases from J, with 15 bases in between. The CDR3 runs to 13 residues. CDR1 is MNHEY, CDR2 SMNVEV, per germline (reference sequence). The CDR3 sequence: CASSFRLGKGQFF. The CDR3 bases are TGTGCCAGCAGTTTCCGACTCGGGAAGGGGCAGTTCTTC.

The chain joins TRBV4-2 to TRBJ1-2; a possible D gene is TRBD1 (6 bases). Germline V lookup: CDR1 LGHNA, CDR2 YNFKEQ. Deletions cut 0 bases from V and 4 bases from J, with 12 bases between. The CDR3 contains 15 residues. CDR3 coding DNA: TGTGCCAGCAGCCAAGAGAGGTCAGGGGTCTATGGCTACACCTTC. It encodes CASSQERSGVYGYTF.

In this sample, this clone turned up once. This sequence joins TRBV5-1 and TRBJ2-5, with D hard to call. Deletions cut 5 bases from V and 0 bases from J, with 8 bases between. The CDR3 totals 13 residues. CDR1 and CDR2 (germline): SGHRS, YFSETQ. The CDR3 loop is CASSRMDQETQYF. The DNA of the CDR3 is TGCGCCAGCAGTAGGATGGACCAAGAGACCCAGTACTTC.